This TCR beta chain is from a study of cytomegalovirus exposure and HLA in healthy donors. General study points: Common viral pathogens seemed, in a later analysis, to connect with several of the most significant clusters. Differences between HLA loci emerged in a later analysis of TCR association rates, with DRB1 most and HLA-C fewest.

This clone was seen only a few times. What it recognizes is unknown. Each donor's status was that of a healthy bone marrow donor. There were likely unrecorded immune exposures, though donors were nominally healthy when sampled. J gave up 1 base and V 4 bases, and 5 bases lay outside the gene matches. CDR1 and CDR2 from the germline V gene are MGHDK and SYGVNS. CDR3 length equals 15 residues. The primer mix had 60 Vbeta and 13 Jbeta primers. Sequencing used immunoSEQ multiplex PCR; TCRdb keeps in-frame clones, though not all of them. The data show roughly 240,000 clones, over 75% seen once. The receptor was isolated from a boy between 10 and 17 years old in good health and CMV-seronegative. Sequenced input: PBMCs. The rearrangement joins TRBV25-1 to TRBJ1-1, with 8 bases fitting TRBD1. Here the CDR3 reads CASSAWTGRNTEAFF. The CDR3 DNA reads TGTGCCAGCAGTGCTTGGACAGGGAGGAACACTGAAGCTTTCTTT.